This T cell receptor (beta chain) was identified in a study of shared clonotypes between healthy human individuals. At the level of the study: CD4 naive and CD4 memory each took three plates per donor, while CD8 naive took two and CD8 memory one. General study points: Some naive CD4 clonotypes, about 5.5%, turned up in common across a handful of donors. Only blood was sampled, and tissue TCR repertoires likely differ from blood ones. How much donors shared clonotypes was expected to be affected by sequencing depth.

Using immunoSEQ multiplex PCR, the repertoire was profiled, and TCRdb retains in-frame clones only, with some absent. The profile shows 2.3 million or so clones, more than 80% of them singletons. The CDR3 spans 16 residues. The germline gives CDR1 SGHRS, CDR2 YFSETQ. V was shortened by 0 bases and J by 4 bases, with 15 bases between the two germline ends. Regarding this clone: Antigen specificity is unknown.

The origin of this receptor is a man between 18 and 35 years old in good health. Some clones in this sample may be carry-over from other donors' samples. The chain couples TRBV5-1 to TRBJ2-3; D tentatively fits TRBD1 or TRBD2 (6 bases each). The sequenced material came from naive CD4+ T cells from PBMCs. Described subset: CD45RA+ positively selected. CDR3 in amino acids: CASSLAPGGRSDTQYF. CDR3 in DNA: TGCGCCAGCAGCTTGGCTCCCGGGGGCAGGTCAGATACGCAGTATTTT.